The clone carrying this TCR beta chain was seen a few times. Its antigen remains unknown. At one of its ends the junction is not consistent with the germline gene, which may arise from a read error. The study reverse transcribed the entire isolated RNA, so it sequenced expressed TCRB transcripts. Using immunoSEQ multiplex PCR, the repertoire was profiled, and TCRdb retains in-frame clones only, with some absent. The sample includes hundreds of thousands of clones, around a sixth seen only once; the top ten take about 0.025%. This record comes from a study of beta chain features in type 1 diabetes. Sorting with CD45RO/CCR7/CD25/CD127/CD95/CD27 yielded naive, central memory, regulatory and stem-like memory CD4+ cells. General study points: More deletions and fewer insertions at VDJ junctions were seen in type 1 diabetes patients.

The specimen sequenced was naive CD4+ T cells from blood. This sequence originates from a woman aged 18-29 years in good health.

The CDR3 spells CASSYSEGQIYEQYF. For the CDR3, the DNA is TGTGCCAGCAGCTACTCGGAGGGACAGATCTACGAGCAGTACTTC. The gene calls are TRBV6-5 and TRBJ2-7; D perhaps matches TRBD1 (7 bases). Germline V gene lookup returns CDR1 MNHEY and CDR2 SVGAGI. The CDR3 has 15 residues.